Presented here are 29 T cell receptor beta chains from one specimen sequenced in a study of T cell responses to AZD1222 COVID-19 vaccine. Produced via immunoSEQ multiplex PCR; TCRdb's table is partial and in-frame only. The sample lists approximately 150,000 clones, approximately 90% occurring once. Material: peripheral blood, obtained 28 days after the second AZD1222 dose. The receptors shown here come from an adult who received the AZD1222 COVID-19 vaccine.

This clone was seen ten or more times. The chain links TRBV6-1 to TRBJ1-1, with D tentatively TRBD1 (6 bases). This CDR3 contains 15 residues. Germline V gene data show CDR1 as MNHNS and CDR2 as SASEGT. The V gene lost 3 bases and the J gene lost 2 bases, with 13 bases spanning the gap. The CDR3 sequence is CASSDTTGGNTEAFF. CDR3 in DNA: TGTGCCAGCAGTGACACGACAGGAGGTAACACTGAAGCTTTCTTT.

This chain joins TRBV27 and TRBJ1-2, with a possible D match to TRBD1 (5 bases). This CDR3 is 16 amino acids long. V dropped 5 bases and J dropped 6 bases, with 22 bases sitting between them. Germline values: CDR1 MNHEY, CDR2 SMNVEV (reference sequence). The CDR3 DNA reads as TGTGCCAGCAGTCGCAAACCCGACAGTGACGGGAATGGCTACACCTTC. It translates to CASSRKPDSDGNGYTF.

The chain combines TRBV24-1 with TRBJ2-1, with TRBD1 as a possible D gene (6 bases). V was shortened by 2 bases and J by 11 bases, with 12 bases between the two germline ends. This CDR3 region has 13 residues. Per germline, CDR1 KGHDR and CDR2 SFDVKD. CDR3 nucleotide sequence: TGTGCCACCAGTGATTCCCAGGGGCTAAAGCAGTTCTTC. Protein product: CATSDSQGLKQFF.

The V gene is TRBV4-3, the J gene TRBJ2-1; TRBD1 is a possible D gene (6 bases). The CDR3 extends over 14 amino acids. V shed 2 bases and J shed 6 bases, with 11 bases lying between them. Per the germline V gene, CDR1 is LGHNA and CDR2 is YSLEER. The CDR3 DNA sequence: TGCGCCAGCAGCCAAAATAGGGGGAGCAATGAGCAGTTCTTC. Translation: CASSQNRGSNEQFF.

V and J are TRBV4-2 and TRBJ2-7; weak D call: TRBD1 (6 bases). Germline CDR1 and CDR2: LGHNA and YNFKEQ. V shed 3 bases and J shed 3 bases, with 15 bases lying between them. CDR3 size: 15 residues. Here the CDR3 reads CASSQTRDTSYEQYF. The CDR3 DNA is TGTGCCAGCAGCCAGACCCGGGACACCAGCTACGAGCAGTACTTC.

This sequence joins TRBV30 and TRBJ1-1; D ambiguous. The germline V and J ends were trimmed by 5 bases and 3 bases, with 16 bases remaining between them. The length of the CDR3 is 14 residues. Germline CDR1 and CDR2: GTSNPN and SVGIG (reference sequence). The CDR3 protein is CAWQSRSGYTEAFF. CDR3 DNA: TGTGCCTGGCAATCAAGGTCGGGGTACACTGAAGCTTTCTTT.

DNA of the CDR3: TGTGCCAGCAGCTTAGCGATTCGGAATGAGCAGTTCTTC. It specifies CASSLAIRNEQFF. The J gene is TRBJ2-1, the V gene TRBV7-8; D gene ambiguous. CDR3 length: 13 residues. Germline values: CDR1 SGHVS, CDR2 FQNEAQ. V lost 0 bases and J 7 bases, leaving 7 bases between the germline ends.

A single count supports this clone. The chain links TRBV2 to TRBJ1-2; possibly TRBD1 for D (5 bases). This CDR3 region has 14 residues. Trimming took off 11 bases at V and 8 bases at J, with 24 bases between the two ends. From germline, CDR1 is SNHLY and CDR2 FYNNEI. In DNA, the CDR3 is TGTGCCGAAGCAGGGAACGAGGTCTCGGTAGGCTACACCTTC. It specifies CAEAGNEVSVGYTF.

This chain links TRBV7-9 with TRBJ1-1, with D possibly matching TRBD1 (6 bases). Per germline, CDR1 SEHNR and CDR2 FQNEAQ (reference sequence). This CDR3 region has 14 residues. With 5 bases removed from V and 5 bases from J, the gap between germline ends came to 15 bases. CDR3 amino acids: CASSPRADRTEAFF. DNA for the CDR3: TGTGCCAGCAGCCCACGGGCAGACAGGACTGAAGCTTTCTTT. Using reference TRBV7-9 and TRBJ1-1 for the parts outside the CDR3, the full variable domain is DTGVSQNPRHKITKRGQNVTFRCDPISEHNRLYWYRQTLGQGPEFLTYFQNEAQLEKSRLLSDRFSAERPKGSFSTLEIQRTEQGDSAMYLCASSPRADRTEAFFGQGTRLTVV.

J is TRBJ1-2 and V is TRBV20-1, with a tentative D call TRBD1 (6 bases). In germline, CDR1 is DFQATT, CDR2 SNEGSKA (reference sequence). The CDR3 sequence is 10 residues long. V was pared by 3 bases and J by 13 bases, with 12 bases between. The CDR3 here is CSARRTEATF. In nucleotides, the CDR3 is TGCAGTGCTAGGCGGACAGAGGCCACCTTC.

V and J are TRBV7-9 and TRBJ1-6, with D hard to call. V gave up 5 bases and J gave up 11 bases, with 13 bases separating them. Germline loops: CDR1 SEHNR, CDR2 FQNEAQ (reference sequence). This CDR3 comprises 13 residues. The CDR3 coding sequence is TGTGCCAGCAGCCTGGACTCGGGGACACCCCTCCACTTT. Protein sequence: CASSLDSGTPLHF. Drawing the rest from reference TRBV7-9 and TRBJ1-6, the complete variable domain is DTGVSQNPRHKITKRGQNVTFRCDPISEHNRLYWYRQTLGQGPEFLTYFQNEAQLEKSRLLSDRFSAERPKGSFSTLEIQRTEQGDSAMYLCASSLDSGTPLHFGNGTRLTVT.

This chain links TRBV14 with TRBJ2-6; 7 bases line up with TRBD1. The CDR3 consists of 17 residues. Trimming at V came to 4 bases and at J to 2 bases, leaving 8 bases not matched to a gene. Germline V gives CDR1 SGHDN, CDR2 FVKESK. The chain's CDR3 is CASSLTGVQAGANVLTF. CDR3 bases: TGTGCCAGCAGCCTAACAGGGGTGCAGGCTGGGGCCAACGTCCTGACTTTC. The full variable domain, rest sourced from reference TRBV14 and TRBJ2-6, is EAGVTQFPSHSVIEKGQTVTLRCDPISGHDNLYWYRRVMGKEIKFLLHFVKESKQDESGMPNNRFLAERTGGTYSTLKVQPAELEDSGVYFCASSLTGVQAGANVLTFGAGSRLTVL.

The chain uses TRBV5-4 and TRBJ1-2; D may be TRBD1 (6 bases). The V gene lost 2 bases and the J gene lost 4 bases, with 9 bases spanning the gap. The CDR3 is 13 residues long. Germline CDR1 reads SGHNT; CDR2 reads YYREEE (reference sequence). The CDR3 nucleotides are TGTGCCAGCAGCTTCGGGGGCGGCTATGGCTACACCTTC. This sequence encodes CASSFGGGYGYTF.

This sequence joins TRBV7-2 and TRBJ1-5; D is perhaps TRBD1 (6 bases). This CDR3 comprises 14 residues. Trimming stripped 5 bases from V and 2 bases from J, with 10 bases between. Looked up from germline, CDR1 is SGHTA and CDR2 is FQGNSA. CDR3 sequence: CASSPRQGNQPQHF. In DNA, the CDR3 is TGTGCCAGCAGCCCCCGACAGGGCAATCAGCCCCAGCATTTT.

J is TRBJ2-6 and V is TRBV20-1; D remains ambiguous. Germline CDR1 reads DFQATT; CDR2 reads SNEGSKA (reference sequence). V lost 3 bases to trimming and J lost 2 bases, with 8 bases between them. CDR3 size: 14 residues. This CDR3 reads CSASGQTGANVLTF. The CDR3 nucleotides read TGCAGTGCTAGTGGGCAAACTGGGGCCAACGTCCTGACTTTC.

The chain is built from TRBV5-4 and TRBJ1-3; 7 bases match TRBD1. CDR3 length equals 15 residues. V dropped 2 bases and J dropped 0; count of bases not matched to a gene: 2. The germline V gene encodes CDR1 SGHNT and CDR2 YYREEE (reference sequence). The CDR3 region has the DNA TGTGCCAGCAGCTTCGCAGGGGGCTCTGGAAACACCATATATTTT. Its protein product is CASSFAGGSGNTIYF.

This clone was found once. This sequence joins TRBV2 and TRBJ1-1; no clear D. The V end was cut by 6 bases, the J end by 1 base, with 9 bases between. The germline V gene encodes CDR1 SNHLY and CDR2 FYNNEI. The CDR3 extends over 13 amino acids. CDR3 DNA: TGTGCCAGCAGAACAAGTCCGAACACTGAAGCTTTCTTT. Amino acid sequence: CASRTSPNTEAFF.

J is TRBJ1-1 and V is TRBV6-1; no definite D call. Germline V lookup: CDR1 MNHNS, CDR2 SASEGT. CDR3 length: 12 amino acids. Trimming pared 2 bases from V and 8 bases from J, leaving 9 bases between. The CDR3 spells CASSEFWREAFF. DNA for the CDR3: TGTGCCAGCAGTGAATTCTGGAGGGAAGCTTTCTTT.

This rearrangement joins TRBV5-1 to TRBJ1-1; D is unresolved. Deletions cut 0 bases from V and 6 bases from J, with 12 bases between. Germline V CDR1 and CDR2: SGHRS, YFSETQ. The CDR3 runs 14 residues. The CDR3 region has the DNA TGCGCCAGCAGCTTGGAACCCATCAGCCCTGAAGCTTTCTTT. Encoded protein: CASSLEPISPEAFF.

This rearrangement joins TRBV5-1 to TRBJ2-2, with 8 positions matching TRBD1. The CDR3 contains 17 residues. Germline values: CDR1 SGHRS, CDR2 YFSETQ. V dropped 4 bases and J dropped 4; count of bases not matched to a gene: 12. The CDR3 nucleotides read TGCGCCAGCAGCGACCAACCGGGACAGGCCACCACCGGGGAGCTGTTTTTT. Residues: CASSDQPGQATTGELFF.

The V call is TRBV21-1, the J call TRBJ1-2. TRBV21-1 is an annotated pseudogene. The CDR3 totals 15 residues. CDR3 bases: TGTGCCAGCAGCAAAGAAGCCAGTCGGACGGTTGGCTACACCTTC. Protein: CASSKEASRTVGYTF.

This clone was detected only once. The chain recombines TRBV5-1 with TRBJ1-6, with TRBD1 matching 7 bases. The CDR3 has 16 residues. V shed 2 bases, J shed 0 bases, and the junction held 2 bases outside the gene matches. CDR1 is SGHRS, CDR2 YFSETQ, per germline. The CDR3 bases are TGCGCCAGCAGCTTACAGGGGAGCTCCTATAATTCACCCCTCCACTTT. Translated, it gives CASSLQGSSYNSPLHF.

This sequence joins TRBV6-1 and TRBJ2-4; TRBD1 aligns across 7 bases. Germline-derived CDR1 and CDR2 are MNHNS and SASEGT. The CDR3 has 14 amino acids. The V segment lost 1 base and the J segment 6 bases; nucleotides outside the gene matches: 3. The CDR3 sequence: CASSEGGQLNIQYF. The CDR3 DNA reads TGTGCCAGCAGTGAAGGGGGACAGCTAAACATTCAGTACTTC.

J is TRBJ2-7 and V is TRBV5-1, with 7 bases aligning to TRBD1. After removal of 3 bases from V and 5 bases from J, the junction contained 8 bases not matched to a gene. This CDR3 region has 14 residues. Germline V gene data show CDR1 as SGHRS and CDR2 as YFSETQ. This CDR3 reads CASSSDREFHEQYF. CDR3 DNA sequence: TGCGCCAGCAGCTCAGACAGGGAGTTCCACGAGCAGTACTTC.

V gene TRBV6-1 combines with J gene TRBJ1-1; D ambiguous. Trimming cost V 5 bases and J 0 bases, with 7 bases left between them. The germline V gene has CDR1 MNHNS and CDR2 SASEGT. This CDR3 is built from 13 residues. CDR3 in amino acids: CASSHSVNTEAFF. The CDR3 nucleotides read TGTGCCAGCAGTCACTCAGTGAACACTGAAGCTTTCTTT.

The V and J genes are TRBV2 and TRBJ2-3; D ambiguous. The CDR3 extends over 15 amino acids. Germline assignment: CDR1 SNHLY and CDR2 FYNNEI. Trimming shortened V by 3 bases and J by 2 bases, and 12 bases separated the two germline ends. The CDR3 protein is CASSDLGRLTDTQYF. The CDR3 region has the DNA TGTGCCAGCAGTGACTTAGGCAGGCTCACAGATACGCAGTATTTT.

The genes are TRBV3-1 (or the pseudogene TRBV3-2) and TRBJ1-6; D perhaps matches TRBD1 (6 bases). The CDR3 has 16 amino acids. V was pared by 1 base and J by 7 bases, with 14 bases between. Germline CDR1 and CDR2: LGHDT and YNNKEL (reference sequence). This CDR3 is CASSQGIRTVNSPLHF. The CDR3 nucleotides read TGTGCCAGCAGCCAAGGGATCCGGACAGTAAATTCACCCCTCCACTTT.

This clone was detected a few times. J is TRBJ1-2 and V is TRBV30, with D maybe TRBD1 (6 bases). Deletions cut 1 base from V and 4 bases from J, with 16 bases between. Germline V gene data show CDR1 as GTSNPN and CDR2 as SVGIG (reference sequence). The CDR3 length is 15 residues. The CDR3 loop reads CAWSENPGAAYGYTF. DNA of the CDR3: TGTGCCTGGAGTGAAAACCCGGGGGCCGCCTATGGCTACACCTTC. The full variable domain, its missing parts supplied by reference TRBV30 and TRBJ1-2, is SQTIHQWPATLVQPVGSPLSLECTVEGTSNPNLYWYRQAAGRGLQLLFYSVGIGQISSEVPQNLSASRPQDRQFILSSKKLLLSDSGFYLCAWSENPGAAYGYTFGSGTRLTVV.

The chain couples TRBV5-1 to TRBJ1-3, with D uncertain. The germline CDR1 and CDR2 sequences are SGHRS and YFSETQ. V lost 0 bases and J lost 4, with 14 bases in between. This CDR3 is built from 16 residues. In DNA, the CDR3 is TGCGCCAGCAGCTTGGCCACCAATGGTCGCGGAAACACCATATATTTT. Amino acid sequence: CASSLATNGRGNTIYF.